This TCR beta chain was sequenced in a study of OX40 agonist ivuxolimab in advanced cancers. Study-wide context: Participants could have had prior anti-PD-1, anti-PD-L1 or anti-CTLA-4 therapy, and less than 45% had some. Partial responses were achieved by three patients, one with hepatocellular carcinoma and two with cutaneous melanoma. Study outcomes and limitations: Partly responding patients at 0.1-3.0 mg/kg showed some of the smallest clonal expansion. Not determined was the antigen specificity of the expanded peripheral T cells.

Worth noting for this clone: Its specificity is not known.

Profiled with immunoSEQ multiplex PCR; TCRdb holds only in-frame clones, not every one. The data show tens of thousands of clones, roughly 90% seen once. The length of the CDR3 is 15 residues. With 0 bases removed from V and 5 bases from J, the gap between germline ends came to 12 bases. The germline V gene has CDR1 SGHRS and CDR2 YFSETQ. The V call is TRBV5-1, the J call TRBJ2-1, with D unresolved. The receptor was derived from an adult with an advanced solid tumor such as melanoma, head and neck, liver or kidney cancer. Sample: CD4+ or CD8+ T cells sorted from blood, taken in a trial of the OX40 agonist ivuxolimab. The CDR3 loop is CASSLGQLRDNEQFF. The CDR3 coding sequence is TGCGCCAGCAGCTTGGGTCAGCTACGTGACAATGAGCAGTTCTTC.